This T cell receptor (beta chain) is from a study of blood T cells in healthy people across ages. In this sample, this clonotype turned up many times. Antigen: not known. The CDR3 is made up of 13 amino acids. Germline loops: CDR1 SGHRS, CDR2 YFSETQ. V lost 4 bases, J lost 0 bases, and 7 bases lay in between. Primed by a sample-barcoded 5' primer and a J-beta primer mix, a second PCR proceeded for about 6 to 12 cycles. A single record per CDR3 protein comes from TCRdb applying MiXCR to the 5' RACE reads. The sample consists of approximately 290,000 distinct CDR3 sequences, roughly 26% of them appearing once. Study-wide findings and caveats: When set beside aged donors, long-lived donors presented more naive CD4+ cells and higher diversity.

The V gene is TRBV5-1, the J gene TRBJ1-1, with D uncertain. Input material: blood. This TCR came from a woman in her seventies in good health. The CDR3 DNA reads TGCGCCAGCAGCCCAACTTTGAACACTGAAGCTTTCTTT. Protein sequence: CASSPTLNTEAFF.